Below, 30 T cell receptor beta chains from the same sample are listed, as sequenced in a study of blood T cell repertoires in COVID-19 (TCRdb year 2020). Library generation was performed with the immunoSEQ multiplex PCR assay. In TCRdb, the immuneACCESS table is reduced to in-frame sequences with V and J assigned. These tables do not hold every clone; where another copy was compared, an unresolved V gene accounts for under half, and the others remain unexplained. This sample comprises about 280,000 clones, around 88% of them detected only once. The ten largest clonotypes hold 5.5% to 7% of the sample. Sequenced sample: PBMCs or T cells enriched from blood (not recorded which). These receptors were collected from a woman aged 40 to 50 who had recovered from COVID-19.

The gene calls are TRBV6-2 or TRBV6-3 and TRBJ2-2; 8 nucleotides match TRBD1. Trimming took 5 bases from V and 5 from J; bases not matched to a gene: 7. This CDR3 has 15 amino acids. The germline gives CDR1 MNHEY, CDR2 SVGEGT. In DNA form, the CDR3 reads TGTGCCAGCAGTCCAGGACAGGGTTGGACCGGGGAGCTGTTTTTT. Translation gives CASSPGQGWTGELFF.

This sequence joins TRBV11-2 and TRBJ2-4; TRBD1 might be the D (5 bases). Germline V gives CDR1 SGHAT, CDR2 FQNNGV. V was pared by 5 bases and J by 7 bases, with 15 bases between. This CDR3 spans 14 amino acids. The CDR3 spells CASSPVRAINIQYF. In nucleotides, the CDR3 is TGTGCCAGCAGCCCTGTCAGGGCGATTAACATTCAGTACTTC.

This chain links TRBV7-9 with TRBJ2-7; TRBD1 agrees at 7 bases. The J segment lost 6 bases and the V segment lost 5 bases, leaving 10 bases of the junction unmatched. The length of the CDR3 is 14 residues. The germline gives CDR1 SEHNR, CDR2 FQNEAQ (reference sequence). CDR3 in DNA: TGTGCCAGCAGCCTCGGGACAGCATCCACCGAGCAGTACTTC. This translates into CASSLGTASTEQYF.

The rearrangement links TRBV7-9 to TRBJ2-5; tentative D call: TRBD1 (6 bases). V lost 4 bases and J 4 bases, leaving 13 bases between the germline ends. The germline CDR1 and CDR2 sequences are SEHNR and FQNEAQ (reference sequence). The CDR3 contains 14 residues. The CDR3 DNA is TGTGCCAGCAGCTCAACCCAGGGGTCAGAGACCCAGTACTTC. It codes for CASSSTQGSETQYF.

Only one count was recorded for this clone. V is TRBV29-1 and J is TRBJ1-1, with unresolved D. CDR3 length equals 12 residues. V dropped 7 bases and J dropped 1 base, with 10 bases sitting between them. Germline-derived CDR1 and CDR2 are SQVTM and ANQGSEA. CDR3 region: CSADRGNTEAFF. The DNA of the CDR3 is TGCAGCGCCGACCGGGGGAACACTGAAGCTTTCTTT.

The chain couples TRBV4-1 to TRBJ1-1; TRBD1 might be the D (5 bases). Germline V CDR1 and CDR2: MGHRA, YSYEKL. The ends were cut back, 0 bases at V and 0 bases at J, with 11 bases in the middle. The CDR3 runs to 16 residues. The CDR3 nucleotides read TGCGCCAGCAGCCAAGAGCAGGGAGGAATGAACACTGAAGCTTTCTTT. Its translation is CASSQEQGGMNTEAFF.

This chain links TRBV24-1 with TRBJ1-4, with D possibly being TRBD1 (6 bases). Between the trimmed V and J ends, which lost 5 bases and 7 bases, there was a span of 13 bases. The CDR3 totals 14 residues. Germline V gene lookup returns CDR1 KGHDR and CDR2 SFDVKD. CDR3 residues: CATSAGQHAEKLFF. Written as DNA, the CDR3 is TGTGCCACCAGTGCTGGACAGCACGCTGAAAAACTGTTTTTT.

The chain uses TRBV7-2 and TRBJ2-7, with D maybe TRBD1 (5 bases). From germline, CDR1 is SGHTA and CDR2 FQGNSA. There are 14 residues in the CDR3. Between the trimmed V and J ends, which lost 7 bases and 3 bases, there was a span of 16 bases. The DNA of the CDR3 is TGTGCCAGCACCGTAGGTCCAGGGAACTACGAGCAGTACTTC. This encodes CASTVGPGNYEQYF. The complete variable domain, with remaining parts taken from reference TRBV7-2 and TRBJ2-7, reads GAGVSQSPSNKVTEKGKDVELRCDPISGHTALYWYRQSLGQGLEFLIYFQGNSAPDKSGLPSDRFSAERTGGSVSTLTIQRTQQEDSAVYLCASTVGPGNYEQYFGPGTRLTVT.

On this clone itself: The identical CDR3 is also encoded by other nucleotide sequences in the sample. This chain connects TRBV18 to TRBJ2-1, with 7 bases identical to TRBD1. CDR3 length: 14 residues. Losses at the gene ends were 3 bases for V and 5 bases for J; bases not matched to a gene: 4. Germline lookup yields CDR1 KGHSH and CDR2 LQKENI. In nucleotides, the CDR3 is TGTGCCAGCTCACCTCGACAGGGAGACAATGAGCAGTTCTTC. Amino acids: CASSPRQGDNEQFF.

V usage is TRBV7-2 and J usage is TRBJ1-1; the D gene is possibly TRBD1 (5 bases). V gave up 4 bases and J gave up 6 bases, with 12 bases separating them. The length of the CDR3 is 13 residues. Looked up from germline, CDR1 is SGHTA and CDR2 is FQGNSA. The CDR3 reads CASSWGVLAEAFF. The DNA for the CDR3 is TGTGCCAGCAGCTGGGGGGTGTTAGCTGAAGCTTTCTTT.

V and J are TRBV5-4 and TRBJ2-7; 12 bases are a match to TRBD2. The CDR3 runs to 14 residues. V lost 3 bases to trimming and J lost 6 bases; unmatched junction nucleotides: 4. The V gene's germline CDR1 is SGHNT and CDR2 YYREEE (reference sequence). The CDR3 DNA is TGTGCCAGCAGCTATCTAGCGGGAGGGGGCGAGCAGTACTTC. Translating gives CASSYLAGGGEQYF.

The chain carries TRBV2 and TRBJ2-1, with D maybe TRBD1 (5 bases). The germline V gene has CDR1 SNHLY and CDR2 FYNNEI. V was clipped by 8 bases and J by 7 bases, with 15 bases between them. This CDR3 is 13 amino acids long. Here the CDR3 reads CASRSVRANEQFF. The CDR3 nucleotides are TGTGCCAGCCGAAGCGTCAGGGCTAATGAGCAGTTCTTC.

This clone came up once. This chain joins TRBV6-6 and TRBJ2-1, with 9 bases that match TRBD2. With 1 base clipped from V and 0 bases from J, the junction kept 1 base outside the gene matches. CDR1 is MNHNY and CDR2 is SVGAGI in the germline V gene (reference sequence). CDR3 length equals 16 residues. The chain's CDR3 is CASSYFSGSSYNEQFF. The CDR3 region has the DNA TGTGCCAGCAGTTACTTTAGCGGGAGCTCCTACAATGAGCAGTTCTTC.

V is TRBV5-1 and J is TRBJ2-1; unclear D gene. Germline CDR1 SGHRS, CDR2 YFSETQ. CDR3 length: 11 amino acids. Trimming shortened V by 0 bases and J by 7 bases, and 2 bases separated the two germline ends. CDR3 coding DNA: TGCGCCAGCAGCTTGGCGAATGAGCAGTTCTTC. Translating it yields CASSLANEQFF.

This chain links TRBV7-8 with TRBJ2-1; TRBD2 agrees at 9 bases. CDR1 SGHVS and CDR2 FQNEAQ come from the germline V gene. V lost 5 bases to trimming and J lost 6 bases; unmatched junction nucleotides: 20. The CDR3 contains 19 residues. CDR3 residues: CASSPMAASGRRGGNEQFF. DNA for the CDR3: TGTGCCAGCAGCCCAATGGCGGCTAGCGGGCGGCGGGGGGGCAATGAGCAGTTCTTC. Variable domain in full (rest from reference TRBV7-8 and TRBJ2-1): GAGVSQSPRYKVAKRGQDVALRCDPISGHVSLFWYQQALGQGPEFLTYFQNEAQLDKSGLPSDRFFAERPEGSVSTLKIQRTQQEDSAVYLCASSPMAASGRRGGNEQFFGPGTRLTVL.

V is TRBV28 and J is TRBJ1-6; 8 bases match TRBD1. Trimming took 6 bases from V and 7 from J; bases not matched to a gene: 8. In germline, CDR1 is MDHEN, CDR2 SYDVKM. This CDR3 contains 15 residues. The CDR3 loop is CASRPGQGGNSPLHF. The CDR3 region has the DNA TGTGCCAGCAGACCTGGACAGGGCGGGAATTCACCCCTCCACTTT.

The chain employs TRBV4-1 and TRBJ1-5; 9 bases line up with TRBD1. Germline CDR1 reads MGHRA; CDR2 reads YSYEKL. The CDR3 consists of 17 residues. V gave up 3 bases and J gave up 4 bases; unmatched junction bases: 10. Here the CDR3 reads CASSHQPGQGTNQPQHF. The CDR3 DNA sequence: TGCGCCAGCAGCCATCAACCGGGACAGGGAACAAATCAGCCCCAGCATTTT.

V is TRBV7-2 and J is TRBJ1-1; D unresolved. V gave up 4 bases and J gave up 1 base, with 16 bases separating them. Germline values: CDR1 SGHTA, CDR2 FQGNSA. The CDR3 spans 16 residues. CDR3 amino acids: CASSSKVFGPNTEAFF. CDR3 in DNA: TGTGCCAGCAGCTCGAAGGTGTTTGGGCCGAACACTGAAGCTTTCTTT.

This chain links TRBV18 with TRBJ1-2, with D perhaps TRBD1 (5 bases). This CDR3 is 14 amino acids long. Germline V gene lookup returns CDR1 KGHSH and CDR2 LQKENI. Trimming cost V 6 bases and J 6 bases, with 17 bases left between them. The CDR3 coding sequence is TGTGCCAGCTCCAACTCCTCCAGGGAACATGGCTACACCTTC. This encodes CASSNSSREHGYTF. Full variable domain (outside the CDR3, taken from reference TRBV18 and TRBJ1-2): NAGVMQNPRHLVRRRGQEARLRCSPMKGHSHVYWYRQLPEEGLKFMVYLQKENIIDESGMPKERFSAEFPKEGPSILRIQQVVRGDSAAYFCASSNSSREHGYTFGSGTRLTVV.

This chain links TRBV9 with TRBJ1-4; 7 bases line up with TRBD1. Germline CDR1 is SGDLS and CDR2 is YYNGEE. The CDR3 spans 15 residues. The V gene end was trimmed by 1 base and the J gene end by 5 bases; junction bases not matched to a gene: 5. The CDR3 sequence is CASSVTGTANEKLFF. CDR3 in DNA: TGTGCCAGCAGCGTAACCGGGACAGCCAATGAAAAACTGTTTTTT.

V gene TRBV6-2 or TRBV6-3 combines with J gene TRBJ1-3; D possibly corresponds to TRBD1 (6 bases). The germline CDR1 and CDR2 sequences are MNHEY and SVGEGT. The CDR3 extends over 16 amino acids. The V end lost 6 bases, the J end lost 0 bases, and 15 bases lay between the germline ends. CDR3 nucleotide sequence: TGTGCCAGCAGCCCAGGACAGACCAGCTCTGGAAACACCATATATTTT. Translated: CASSPGQTSSGNTIYF.

In this sample, this clone turned up once. The chain carries TRBV2 and TRBJ1-6; the D is unclear. The V and J ends lost 7 bases and 9 bases respectively, with 10 bases between them. CDR3 length equals 12 residues. Germline-derived CDR1 and CDR2 are SNHLY and FYNNEI. CDR3 DNA: TGTGCCAGCACCGGGGAGGGTTCACCCCTCCACTTT. Its translation is CASTGEGSPLHF.

V is TRBV6-2 or TRBV6-3 and J is TRBJ2-4; D uncertain. V was shortened by 5 bases and J by 0 bases, with 11 bases between the two germline ends. The germline V gene encodes CDR1 MNHEY and CDR2 SVGEGT. The CDR3 contains 15 residues. CDR3 protein: CASSPPGIAKNIQYF. In DNA, the CDR3 is TGTGCCAGCAGTCCCCCAGGAATAGCCAAAAACATTCAGTACTTC.

A word on this clone: Additional DNA sequences in this sample encode the identical CDR3. The CDR3 region is CASSLTSGSSYNEQFF. The CDR3 DNA reads TGCGCCAGCAGCTTAACTAGCGGGAGCTCCTACAATGAGCAGTTCTTC. The chain carries TRBV5-1 and TRBJ2-1, with 11 positions matching TRBD2. Germline V gene lookup returns CDR1 SGHRS and CDR2 YFSETQ. The CDR3 runs 16 residues. J was trimmed by 0 bases and V by 2 bases; bases with no gene match: 1.

J is TRBJ2-4 and V is TRBV6-5; D might be TRBD1 (6 bases). Germline lookup yields CDR1 MNHEY and CDR2 SVGAGI. CDR3 size: 15 residues. The V and J ends lost 5 bases and 6 bases respectively, with 17 bases between them. The CDR3 reads CASSSRGPGGNIQYF. The CDR3 DNA reads TGTGCCAGCAGTAGCAGGGGCCCTGGTGGAAACATTCAGTACTTC.

This clone appeared many times. The chain couples TRBV2 to TRBJ1-5; 10 bases are a match to TRBD1. CDR1 and CDR2 (germline): SNHLY, FYNNEI. This CDR3 has 15 amino acids. The J segment lost 6 bases and the V segment lost 4 bases, leaving 6 bases of the junction unmatched. The CDR3 is CASSGTGGSRQPQHF. The CDR3 bases are TGTGCCAGCAGTGGGACAGGGGGTTCTCGTCAGCCCCAGCATTTT.

The CDR3 sequence: CASISPGAGNTIYF. The CDR3 DNA sequence: TGTGCCAGCATTAGTCCAGGGGCTGGAAACACCATATATTTT. The chain is built from TRBV28 and TRBJ1-3; D is possibly TRBD1 (6 bases). The CDR3 consists of 14 residues. The germline gives CDR1 MDHEN, CDR2 SYDVKM. V was cut by 7 bases and J by 2 bases, with 12 bases left in between.

The V call is TRBV14, the J call TRBJ2-1; 12 positions match TRBD1. CDR1 is SGHDN and CDR2 is FVKESK in the germline V gene. The CDR3 length is 16 residues. The J segment lost 7 bases and the V segment lost 6 bases, leaving 10 bases of the junction unmatched. The CDR3 protein is CASSLAGTGGVNEQFF. CDR3 bases: TGTGCCAGCAGTCTCGCTGGGACAGGGGGCGTAAATGAGCAGTTCTTC. Full variable domain (rest looked up from reference TRBV14 and TRBJ2-1): EAGVTQFPSHSVIEKGQTVTLRCDPISGHDNLYWYRRVMGKEIKFLLHFVKESKQDESGMPNNRFLAERTGGTYSTLKVQPAELEDSGVYFCASSLAGTGGVNEQFFGPGTRLTVL.

V gene TRBV7-8 combines with J gene TRBJ2-5; 10 nucleotides agree with TRBD1. Germline V gene lookup returns CDR1 SGHVS and CDR2 FQNEAQ. V was pared by 1 base and J by 2 bases, with 10 bases of the junction left unmatched. This CDR3 is built from 18 residues. The CDR3 DNA follows: TGTGCCAGCAGCTTAGGGGGTAGGGGGACAGGGGTTCAAGAGACCCAGTACTTC. Its translation is CASSLGGRGTGVQETQYF.

V and J are TRBV21-1 and TRBJ2-5; the tabulated D call, TRBD2, remains unverified against the DNA. TRBV21-1 constitutes a pseudogene. This CDR3 is built from 19 residues. The CDR3 reads CASSKIGTSGRGTRETQYF. The CDR3 nucleotides are TGTGCCAGCAGCAAAATTGGGACTAGCGGGAGGGGAACGCGTGAGACCCAGTACTTC.